The 17 T cell receptor beta chains below were found in one sample sequenced in a study of cytomegalovirus exposure and HLA in healthy donors. Amplification used 60 Vbeta primers and 13 Jbeta primers. Using immunoSEQ multiplex PCR, the repertoire was profiled, and TCRdb retains in-frame clones only, with some absent. Of 120,000 to 150,000 clones in the sample, around 78% were seen once. The sequencing input was PBMCs. The receptors originated from a woman aged 18-35 years in good health and CMV-seronegative.

V usage is TRBV16 and J usage is TRBJ2-7; D may be TRBD2 (6 bases). V lost 3 bases and J 6 bases, leaving 18 bases between the germline ends. Germline V gene data show CDR1 as KGHSY and CDR2 as FQNENV. The CDR3 contains 15 residues. CDR3 amino acids: CASSQAGRQMGEQYV. CDR3 DNA: TGTGCCAGCAGCCAGGCAGGGAGGCAGATGGGCGAGCAGTACGTC.

V gene TRBV7-9 combines with J gene TRBJ1-5; 8 nucleotides line up with TRBD1. The CDR3 sequence is 15 residues long. Germline trimming cut 1 base from V and 6 bases from J; bases unmatched to any gene: 5. CDR1 and CDR2 (germline): SEHNR, FQNEAQ (reference sequence). CDR3: CASSLGTGIFQPQHF. The DNA of the CDR3 is TGTGCCAGCAGCTTAGGGACAGGGATTTTTCAGCCCCAGCATTTT.

This clone showed up just a few times. This chain links TRBV5-5 with TRBJ2-4; perhaps TRBD2 as D (5 bases). The CDR3 runs 14 residues. Germline CDR1 is SGHKS and CDR2 is YYEKEE (reference sequence). V gave up 2 bases and J gave up 2 bases, with 8 bases separating them. CDR3 in amino acids: CASSLEGTKNIQYF. CDR3 nucleotides: TGTGCCAGCAGCTTAGAGGGAACCAAAAACATTCAGTACTTC. The whole variable domain, filled in from reference TRBV5-5 and TRBJ2-4, reads DAGVTQSPTHLIKTRGQQVTLRCSPISGHKSVSWYQQVLGQGPQFIFQYYEKEERGRGNFPDRFSARQFPNYSSELNVNALLLGDSALYLCASSLEGTKNIQYFGAGTRLSVL.

J is TRBJ1-3 and V is TRBV7-2, with D possibly matching TRBD1 (5 bases). There are 15 residues in the CDR3. Germline V gives CDR1 SGHTA, CDR2 FQGNSA. The V and J ends lost 3 bases and 1 base respectively, with 10 bases between them. CDR3 residues: CASSFQGTSGNTIYF. Here the CDR3 DNA reads TGTGCCAGCAGCTTCCAGGGTACGTCTGGAAACACCATATATTTT.

This chain joins TRBV7-2 and TRBJ2-1, with D tentatively TRBD2 (5 bases). The CDR3 runs 11 residues. Trimming pared 4 bases from V and 9 bases from J, leaving 7 bases between. Looked up from germline, CDR1 is SGHTA and CDR2 is FQGNSA. The CDR3 protein is CASSSLGEQFF. The CDR3 DNA sequence: TGTGCCAGCAGCTCACTAGGTGAGCAGTTCTTC.

A few counts support this clone. This chain joins TRBV7-8 and TRBJ1-1, with 7 nucleotides matching TRBD1. Germline V gene data show CDR1 as SGHVS and CDR2 as FQNEAQ. V dropped 5 bases and J dropped 6; count of bases not matched to a gene: 6. The CDR3 consists of 13 residues. The CDR3 bases are TGTGCCAGCAGCCGAGGGACAGCCGCTGAAGCTTTCTTT. This gives the protein CASSRGTAAEAFF. Variable domain in full (rest from reference TRBV7-8 and TRBJ1-1): GAGVSQSPRYKVAKRGQDVALRCDPISGHVSLFWYQQALGQGPEFLTYFQNEAQLDKSGLPSDRFFAERPEGSVSTLKIQRTQQEDSAVYLCASSRGTAAEAFFGQGTRLTVV.

V and J are TRBV29-1 and TRBJ1-6; TRBD1 matches 7 bases. The CDR3 sequence is 14 residues long. Germline V gene sequence: CDR1 SQVTM, CDR2 ANQGSEA. The CDR3 sequence is CAGREGASNSPLHF. DNA of the CDR3: TGCGCCGGAAGAGAGGGGGCAAGTAATTCACCCCTCCACTTT.

This clone showed up just a few times. The CDR3 DNA reads TGTGCCAGCAGCCAAGCGGGGGAGGGGGATACGCAGTATTTT. This codes for CASSQAGEGDTQYF. V and J are TRBV7-8 and TRBJ2-3; 8 bases map to TRBD2. Germline V gene data show CDR1 as SGHVS and CDR2 as FQNEAQ. V was pared by 5 bases and J by 6 bases, with 7 bases of the junction left unmatched. This CDR3 is built from 14 residues.

This clone has only one observation. V usage is TRBV7-8 and J usage is TRBJ2-7; 8 nucleotides agree with TRBD2. The length of the CDR3 is 16 residues. V dropped 1 base and J dropped 7; count of bases not matched to a gene: 12. Germline lookup yields CDR1 SGHVS and CDR2 FQNEAQ. CDR3: CASSLVIGLAEMEQYV. The DNA of the CDR3 is TGTGCCAGCAGCTTAGTGATTGGACTAGCCGAGATGGAGCAGTACGTC.

The CDR3 loop is CASSPPGQMSRSIYF. The CDR3 nucleotides are TGTGCCAGCTCACCGCCGGGACAGATGAGCAGGTCCATATATTTT. This rearrangement joins TRBV18 to TRBJ1-3; 7 bases map to TRBD1. After removal of 3 bases from V and 11 bases from J, the junction contained 13 bases not matched to a gene. Germline CDR1 is KGHSH and CDR2 is LQKENI. The CDR3 is made up of 15 amino acids.

The chain links TRBV27 to TRBJ2-5; D remains unclear. The germline V and J ends were trimmed by 3 bases and 1 base, with 9 bases remaining between them. This CDR3 spans 14 amino acids. The germline V gene has CDR1 MNHEY and CDR2 SMNVEV (reference sequence). The CDR3 sequence is CASSFSVAQETQYF. CDR3 nucleotide sequence: TGTGCCAGCAGTTTTTCCGTGGCCCAAGAGACCCAGTACTTC.

The chain links TRBV20-1 to TRBJ2-1, with D possibly matching TRBD1 (5 bases). This CDR3 contains 11 residues. V lost 7 bases, J lost 6 bases, and 10 bases lay in between. Germline V gives CDR1 DFQATT, CDR2 SNEGSKA (reference sequence). The CDR3 sequence is CSGFTGNEQFF. For the CDR3, the DNA is TGCAGTGGGTTTACAGGCAATGAGCAGTTCTTC.

The J gene is TRBJ2-7, the V gene TRBV4-2; D gene ambiguous. The V gene's germline CDR1 is LGHNA and CDR2 YNFKEQ. The V and J ends lost 0 bases and 7 bases respectively, with 13 bases between them. CDR3 length: 14 residues. The CDR3 sequence is CASSQENYIEEQYF. DNA of the CDR3: TGTGCCAGCAGCCAAGAAAACTATATTGAGGAGCAGTACTTC.

This clone was picked up a small number of times. The chain has TRBV2 and TRBJ2-2, with D perhaps matching TRBD2 (5 bases). V lost 5 bases and J lost 7, with 14 bases in between. The CDR3 has 14 amino acids. Germline CDR1 reads SNHLY; CDR2 reads FYNNEI. CDR3 DNA sequence: TGTGCCAGCAGTCCTACTAGTAGTCACGGGGAGCTGTTTTTT. Its translation is CASSPTSSHGELFF. The whole variable domain, remainder taken from reference TRBV2 and TRBJ2-2, is EPEVTQTPSHQVTQMGQEVILRCVPISNHLYFYWYRQILGQKVEFLVSFYNNEISEKSEIFDDQFSVERPDGSNFTLKIRSTKLEDSAMYFCASSPTSSHGELFFGEGSRLTVL.

V usage is TRBV11-1 and J usage is TRBJ1-1; D is uncertain. Between the trimmed V and J ends, which lost 0 bases and 0 bases, there was a span of 8 bases. Germline V CDR1 and CDR2: SGHAT, FQDESV (reference sequence). This CDR3 is built from 15 residues. The DNA for the CDR3 is TGTGCCAGCAGCTTAGCAAGAGCGGTGAACACTGAAGCTTTCTTT. Encoded protein: CASSLARAVNTEAFF.

Turning to this clone: The junction departs from germline at one end; a sequencing error may be responsible. The V call is TRBV7-9, the J call TRBJ2-7; the D gene is possibly TRBD2 (7 bases). The CDR3 covers 16 residues. Germline CDR1 SEHNR, CDR2 FQNEAQ (reference sequence). The CDR3 is CASSLAGALPFYELYF. The DNA of the CDR3 is TGTGCCAGCAGCTTGGCGGGGGCCCTACCGTTCTACGAGCTGTACTTC.

The CDR3 region is CASSLGTGWYEQYF. CDR3 DNA: TGCGCCAGCAGCTTAGGGACAGGGTGGTACGAGCAGTACTTC. The rearrangement links TRBV5-1 to TRBJ2-7; 9 bases align to TRBD1. CDR1 and CDR2 (germline): SGHRS, YFSETQ. The junction had 4 bases not matched to a gene; V was cut back by 2 bases and J by 4 bases. The CDR3 extends over 14 amino acids.